The T cell receptor (beta chain) under discussion was sequenced for a study of regulatory T cells in long-lasting Graves disease. About the research overall: Antithyroid drug intake by newly diagnosed Graves' patients had lasted under 3 months. Whole-study findings and limits: Persistent Graves' patients showed less TCR diversity than newly diagnosed ones.

Researchers made TCR beta libraries by using iRepertoire HTBI primers and running Arm-PCR on CDR3 regions. TCRdb reprocessed the multiplex PCR reads with MiXCR, giving one entry per CDR3 protein. The table lists over 500,000 distinct CDR3 sequences, 16% of them singletons. Indicated time point: newly diagnosed GD, antithyroid drugs for less than 3 months. With RNA extracted from PBMCs as input, the TCR library was made. About this clonotype: Its antigen is not known. It differs at one base from a far larger clone, so likely a read error.

CDR1 is MDHEN and CDR2 is SYDVKM in the germline V gene. The CDR3 is 13 amino acids. V shed 3 bases and J shed 10 bases, with 13 bases lying between them. The same sample was also studied in work on T cells in Graves' hyperthyroidism and ophthalmopathy. That source reports: First-round RT-PCR targeting the TCR CDR3 was performed with the HTBI primer set.

The chain has TRBV28 and TRBJ2-1, with no clear D. This receptor was identified in a man between 18 and 29 years old with Graves disease. The material sequenced was peripheral blood mononuclear cells (PBMCs), taken at new diagnosis, from a patient treated with antithyroid drugs. The CDR3 DNA reads TGTGCCAGCAGTTTGTCACCCACCTACGAGCAGTTCTTC. It is translated as CASSLSPTYEQFF.